These 7 T cell receptor beta chains originate from one sample sequenced in a study of T cell clones after liver transplantation. TCRdb keeps only in-frame clones here, not all; method: immunoSEQ multiplex PCR. The sample has 70,000 to 85,000 clones; 75% to 85% are singletons. Sequences were derived from CD4+ T cells from blood, sampled before liver transplant. Every receptor here comes from a human donor who received a liver transplant.

This sequence joins TRBV28 and TRBJ2-1; 9 nucleotides line up with TRBD2. J lost 9 bases, V lost 4 bases, and 7 bases had no gene match. Looked up from germline, CDR1 is MDHEN and CDR2 is SYDVKM. CDR3 length equals 14 residues. The CDR3 here is CASSSPGLAAEQFF. The CDR3 bases are TGTGCCAGCAGTTCACCGGGACTAGCTGCTGAGCAGTTCTTC.

The chain combines TRBV5-4 with TRBJ2-7; TRBD1 agrees at 7 bases. J was trimmed by 3 bases and V by 4 bases; bases with no gene match: 19. Germline V gene sequence: CDR1 SGHNT, CDR2 YYREEE (reference sequence). This CDR3 region has 18 residues. The CDR3 nucleotides are TGTGCCAGCAGCCCCGGTGGAGGATGGGGACAGATTTTCTACGAGCAGTACTTC. Its translation: CASSPGGGWGQIFYEQYF.

The gene calls are TRBV6-6 and TRBJ2-7, with 8 bases fitting TRBD1. The germline CDR1 and CDR2 sequences are MNHNY and SVGAGI (reference sequence). CDR3 length: 13 residues. Losses at the gene ends were 6 bases for V and 2 bases for J; bases not matched to a gene: 3. The DNA for the CDR3 is TGTGCCAGCAGACCGACAGGGGCCTACGAGCAGTACTTC. Its protein is CASRPTGAYEQYF.

The rearrangement uses TRBV6-1 and TRBJ2-7, with 12 bases identical to TRBD2. This CDR3 contains 13 residues. Germline CDR1 MNHNS, CDR2 SASEGT. Germline trimming cut 5 bases from V and 7 bases from J; bases unmatched to any gene: 3. Here the CDR3 reads CASSSSGRGEQYF. In DNA, the CDR3 is TGTGCCAGCAGTTCTAGCGGGAGGGGTGAGCAGTACTTC.

This clone was seen just once. The chain links TRBV27 to TRBJ1-1, with D tentatively TRBD1 (5 bases). The CDR3 is made up of 13 amino acids. Trimming took off 2 bases at V and 3 bases at J, with 7 bases between the two ends. CDR1 MNHEY and CDR2 SMNVEV come from the germline V gene (reference sequence). DNA for the CDR3: TGTGCCAGCAGTTTAAACAGGTACACTGAAGCTTTCTTT. Translating gives CASSLNRYTEAFF.

This clone was counted once. This chain links TRBV5-4 with TRBJ1-1; the match to TRBD1 covers 7 bases. Germline lookup yields CDR1 SGHNT and CDR2 YYREEE (reference sequence). The CDR3 is made up of 15 amino acids. J lost 2 bases, V lost 0 bases, and 4 bases had no gene match. The CDR3 DNA sequence: TGTGCCAGCAGCTTGGGCAGGGGGAGTAACACTGAAGCTTTCTTT. It codes for CASSLGRGSNTEAFF.

The CDR3 protein is CATAGGAGGNTGELFF. CDR3 nucleotide sequence: TGCGCCACCGCCGGGGGAGCGGGAGGAAACACCGGGGAGCTGTTTTTT. The V call is TRBV10-1, the J call TRBJ2-2; 9 nucleotides match TRBD2. This CDR3 comprises 16 residues. From germline, CDR1 is WNHNN and CDR2 SYGVQD (reference sequence). Trimming at V came to 10 bases and at J to 2 bases, leaving 11 bases not matched to a gene.